Each of the 6 T cell receptor beta chains below was sequenced from the same sample in a study of metastatic and nonmetastatic thyroid tumors. Nobody among the patients had been given any treatment before thyroid surgery. TCRdb re-clonotyped the PCR reads through MiXCR. The sample consists of roughly 20,000 clones, approximately 22% of them appearing once. What was sequenced was tumor tissue. The receptors here all came from a male donor with papillary thyroid cancer or a benign thyroid nodule (not recorded which). Some clones in this sample may be carry-over from other donors' samples.

The J gene is TRBJ2-7, the V gene TRBV20-1, with a tentative D call TRBD1 (6 bases). V lost 6 bases and J 6 bases, leaving 24 bases between the germline ends. Germline CDR1 DFQATT, CDR2 SNEGSKA (reference sequence). The CDR3 consists of 15 residues. The CDR3 sequence is CSAPSTGTGSREQYF. CDR3 nucleotide sequence: TGCAGTGCGCCTAGTACCGGTACAGGGAGTCGCGAGCAGTACTTC.

This clone came up many times. J is TRBJ1-6 and V is TRBV6-2 or TRBV6-3; D perhaps matches TRBD1 (6 bases). The CDR3 is made up of 16 amino acids. Germline lookup yields CDR1 MNHEY and CDR2 SVGEGT. The germline V and J ends were trimmed by 7 bases and 0 bases, with 13 bases remaining between them. CDR3 loop: CASTQRGLSYNSPLHF. Written as DNA, the CDR3 is TGTGCCAGCACCCAGCGGGGGCTCTCCTATAATTCACCCCTCCACTTT.

There are many counts of this clone. J is TRBJ2-1 and V is TRBV19, with D tentatively TRBD2 (6 bases). Trimming removed 7 bases at V and 4 bases at J, with 17 bases between. The CDR3 extends over 15 amino acids. Germline lookup yields CDR1 LNHDA and CDR2 SQIVND (reference sequence). The CDR3 sequence: CASTSVGRGYNEQFF. CDR3 DNA: TGTGCCAGTACCTCGGTGGGACGGGGGTACAATGAGCAGTTCTTC.

This clone was seen many times. The chain uses TRBV25-1 and TRBJ2-5, with a tentative D call TRBD2 (5 bases). The CDR3 extends over 15 amino acids. Trimming stripped 2 bases from V and 2 bases from J, with 12 bases between. The germline CDR1 and CDR2 sequences are MGHDK and SYGVNS. CDR3 nucleotide sequence: TGTGCCAGCAGTGAACCCCCCCCGGGACAAGAGACCCAGTACTTC. It yields the protein CASSEPPPGQETQYF.

The V gene is TRBV6-2 or TRBV6-3, the J gene TRBJ1-1; weak D call: TRBD2 (5 bases). The J call may be incorrect, as the DNA end agrees better with TRBJ2-1. From germline, CDR1 is MNHEY and CDR2 SVGEGT. The CDR3 extends over 16 amino acids. Written as DNA, the CDR3 is TGTGCCAGCAGTTACTCGCCCGTAGCGAGGTGCGGGGAGCAGTTCTTC. Protein: CASSYSPVARCGEQFF.

Worth noting for this clone: This sample also contains other DNA sequences that code for the same CDR3. This chain joins TRBV28 and TRBJ2-2; possibly TRBD2 for D (7 bases). The length of the CDR3 is 18 residues. CDR1 and CDR2 from the germline V gene are MDHEN and SYDVKM. V dropped 3 bases and J dropped 4 bases, with 21 bases sitting between them. CDR3 protein: CASSLWGGRGASTGELFF. In DNA, the CDR3 is TGTGCCAGCAGTTTGTGGGGGGGCAGGGGTGCTAGCACCGGGGAGCTGTTTTTT.